Listed below are T cell receptor beta chains from one sample, sequenced in a study of blood T cell repertoires in COVID-19. Some clones are missing from TCRdb's copy, which holds only in-frame ones; the method was immunoSEQ multiplex PCR. The repertoire includes approximately 250,000 clones, roughly 84% of them detected once, and 4.2% sits in the top ten. The sample taken for sequencing was peripheral blood. The receptor set was obtained from a man in his 60s with acute or convalescent COVID-19. The CDR3 runs from the conserved cysteine through the conserved F or W. Fields, in order: D gene, J gene, V gene, clone size, CDR3 protein, CDR3 DNA. The D gene is left open where the match is weak. Clone size is not always given. Where it is, it says once, few, many or a class for expanded clones.

d_gene: NA
j_gene: TRBJ1-1
v_gene: TRBV11-3
abundance: NA
CDR3aa: CASSIGSGENTEAFF
CDR3nt: TGTGCCAGCAGCATAGGATCAGGGGAGAACACTGAAGCTTTCTTT

d_gene: NA
j_gene: TRBJ2-5
v_gene: TRBV2
abundance: NA
CDR3aa: CASIRLQTQYF
CDR3nt: TGTGCCAGCATACGGTTACAGACCCAGTACTTC

d_gene: NA
j_gene: TRBJ1-5
v_gene: TRBV30
abundance: NA
CDR3aa: CAWDLGGSNQPQHF
CDR3nt: TGTGCCTGGGACCTCGGAGGGAGTAATCAGCCCCAGCATTTT

d_gene: NA
j_gene: TRBJ1-5
v_gene: TRBV28
abundance: NA
CDR3aa: CASTRGYQPQHF
CDR3nt: TGTGCCAGCACCCGGGGGTATCAGCCCCAGCATTTT

d_gene: TRBD1
j_gene: TRBJ2-5
v_gene: TRBV7-8
abundance: NA
CDR3aa: CASSATGQGLGQETQYF
CDR3nt: TGTGCCAGCAGCGCCACCGGACAGGGACTGGGGCAAGAGACCCAGTACTTC

d_gene: TRBD1
j_gene: TRBJ1-4
v_gene: TRBV29-1
abundance: NA
CDR3aa: CSVSITGGEGEKLFF
CDR3nt: TGCAGCGTTTCCATTACAGGGGGCGAAGGGGAAAAACTGTTTTTT

d_gene: NA
j_gene: TRBJ1-2
v_gene: TRBV9
abundance: NA
CDR3aa: CASSHGGLSGYTF
CDR3nt: TGTGCCAGCTCCCACGGGGGTCTGAGCGGCTACACCTTC

d_gene: NA
j_gene: TRBJ2-7
v_gene: TRBV21-1
abundance: NA
CDR3aa: CASSKCQGQGGYEQYF
CDR3nt: TGTGCCAGCAGCAAGTGCCAGGGACAGGGGGGGTACGAGCAGTACTTC

d_gene: TRBD2
j_gene: TRBJ2-1
v_gene: TRBV10-3
abundance: NA
CDR3aa: CAHSGLAGAGNEQFF
CDR3nt: TGTGCTCACTCGGGACTAGCGGGAGCCGGCAATGAGCAGTTCTTC

d_gene: NA
j_gene: TRBJ2-7
v_gene: TRBV5-1
abundance: NA
CDR3aa: CASTITGAGGYEQYF
CDR3nt: TGCGCCAGCACCATAACAGGTGCAGGCGGATACGAGCAGTACTTC

d_gene: TRBD1
j_gene: TRBJ1-2
v_gene: TRBV7-2
abundance: NA
CDR3aa: CASSLVGTGDLYGYTF
CDR3nt: TGTGCCAGCAGCTTAGTCGGGACAGGGGATCTCTATGGCTACACCTTC

d_gene: TRBD2
j_gene: TRBJ2-1
v_gene: TRBV11-3
abundance: NA
CDR3aa: CASSLGGGSGSRNEQFF
CDR3nt: TGTGCCAGCAGCTTAGGAGGGGGTAGCGGGAGTAGGAATGAGCAGTTCTTC

d_gene: TRBD2
j_gene: TRBJ2-3
v_gene: TRBV9
abundance: NA
CDR3aa: CASSLGLDVQYF
CDR3nt: TGTGCCAGCAGCCTAGGACTAGATGTGCAGTATTTT

d_gene: NA
j_gene: TRBJ1-2
v_gene: TRBV7-9
abundance: NA
CDR3aa: CASSLGGSSYGYTF
CDR3nt: TGTGCCAGCAGCTTAGGAGGGTCTTCCTATGGCTACACCTTC

d_gene: TRBD1
j_gene: TRBJ1-5
v_gene: TRBV18
abundance: NA
CDR3aa: CASSRRTGGDQPQHF
CDR3nt: TGTGCCAGCTCCAGACGCACAGGGGGCGATCAGCCCCAGCATTTT

d_gene: TRBD1
j_gene: TRBJ1-1
v_gene: TRBV13
abundance: once
CDR3aa: CASSGPRQGANTEAFF
CDR3nt: TGTGCCAGCAGCGGACCTCGACAGGGGGCGAACACTGAAGCTTTCTTT

d_gene: NA
j_gene: TRBJ1-4
v_gene: TRBV5-1
abundance: NA
CDR3aa: CASSEQVSNEKLFF
CDR3nt: TGCGCCAGCAGCGAACAAGTCAGTAATGAAAAACTGTTTTTT

d_gene: NA
j_gene: TRBJ2-2
v_gene: TRBV6-1
abundance: NA
CDR3aa: CASSAKPFGAKGTFTGELFF
CDR3nt: TGTGCCAGCAGTGCTAAGCCCTTTGGGGCCAAGGGAACCTTCACCGGGGAGCTGTTTTTT

d_gene: TRBD1
j_gene: TRBJ2-3
v_gene: TRBV4-1
abundance: NA
CDR3aa: CASSLQSFRTGAPTDTQYF
CDR3nt: TGCGCCAGCAGCCTACAGAGCTTTAGGACAGGGGCGCCCACAGATACGCAGTATTTT

d_gene: NA
j_gene: TRBJ2-7
v_gene: TRBV20-1
abundance: NA
CDR3aa: CSARSGFEQYF
CDR3nt: TGCAGTGCTAGGTCAGGGTTTGAGCAGTACTTC

d_gene: NA
j_gene: TRBJ2-2
v_gene: TRBV11-2
abundance: NA
CDR3aa: CASSLDVIGELFF
CDR3nt: TGTGCCAGCAGCTTAGATGTTATCGGGGAGCTGTTTTTT

d_gene: TRBD1
j_gene: TRBJ1-2
v_gene: TRBV29-1
abundance: few
CDR3aa: CSVGGDSLGGGYTF
CDR3nt: TGCAGCGTTGGAGGGGACAGCCTCGGGGGTGGCTACACCTTC

d_gene: NA
j_gene: TRBJ1-5
v_gene: TRBV30
abundance: NA
CDR3aa: CAWSVGGGNQPQHF
CDR3nt: TGTGCCTGGAGTGTTGGGGGGGGCAATCAGCCCCAGCATTTT

d_gene: NA
j_gene: TRBJ2-1
v_gene: TRBV4-2
abundance: NA
CDR3aa: CASSQDNVREQFF
CDR3nt: TGTGCCAGCAGCCAAGATAACGTCCGGGAGCAGTTCTTC

d_gene: TRBD1
j_gene: TRBJ2-1
v_gene: TRBV6-5
abundance: NA
CDR3aa: CASSYSTGANEQFF
CDR3nt: TGTGCCAGCAGTTACTCGACAGGGGCCAATGAGCAGTTCTTC

d_gene: NA
j_gene: TRBJ1-4
v_gene: TRBV10-3
abundance: once
CDR3aa: CAISAGATNEKLFF
CDR3nt: TGTGCCATCAGCGCAGGTGCAACTAATGAAAAACTGTTTTTT

d_gene: NA
j_gene: TRBJ2-1
v_gene: TRBV19
abundance: NA
CDR3aa: CASGSREVGYNEQFF
CDR3nt: TGTGCCAGTGGGTCGCGGGAAGTTGGGTACAATGAGCAGTTCTTC

d_gene: TRBD1
j_gene: TRBJ2-7
v_gene: TRBV29-1
abundance: NA
CDR3aa: CSVLTGLHSYEQYF
CDR3nt: TGCAGCGTCCTGACAGGGCTCCACTCCTACGAGCAGTACTTC

d_gene: TRBD1
j_gene: TRBJ1-6
v_gene: TRBV5-1
abundance: NA
CDR3aa: CASSLDRGPFGNSPLHF
CDR3nt: TGCGCCAGCAGCTTGGACAGGGGCCCATTTGGTAATTCACCCCTCCACTTT

d_gene: NA
j_gene: TRBJ1-2
v_gene: TRBV7-6
abundance: once
CDR3aa: CASSLGGDGYTF
CDR3nt: TGTGCCAGCAGCTTAGGGGGGGACGGCTACACCTTC

d_gene: NA
j_gene: TRBJ2-7
v_gene: TRBV7-2
abundance: NA
CDR3aa: CASSLGPQYEQYF
CDR3nt: TGTGCCAGCAGCTTAGGTCCGCAGTACGAGCAGTACTTC

d_gene: TRBD2
j_gene: TRBJ2-3
v_gene: TRBV7-2
abundance: NA
CDR3aa: CASSSRLAGGTDTQYF
CDR3nt: TGTGCCAGCAGCTCTAGACTAGCGGGAGGCACAGATACGCAGTATTTT

d_gene: TRBD2
j_gene: TRBJ2-2
v_gene: TRBV27
abundance: NA
CDR3aa: CASSALGGDTGELFF
CDR3nt: TGTGCCAGCAGCGCTCTGGGGGGGGACACCGGGGAGCTGTTTTTT

d_gene: NA
j_gene: TRBJ1-1
v_gene: TRBV7-3
abundance: NA
CDR3aa: CASSPFPAGRTEAFF
CDR3nt: TGTGCCAGCAGCCCCTTTCCGGCCGGGAGGACTGAAGCTTTCTTT

d_gene: NA
j_gene: TRBJ1-1
v_gene: TRBV30
abundance: NA
CDR3aa: CAWSADSMNTEAFF
CDR3nt: TGTGCCTGGAGTGCTGACAGCATGAACACTGAAGCTTTCTTT

d_gene: NA
j_gene: TRBJ1-1
v_gene: TRBV3-1/TRBV3-2
abundance: once
CDR3aa: CASSQVGGGNTEAFF
CDR3nt: TGTGCCAGCAGCCAAGTGGGCGGGGGGAACACTGAAGCTTTCTTT

d_gene: NA
j_gene: TRBJ1-1
v_gene: TRBV15
abundance: NA
CDR3aa: CATSRDSLESGSNTEAFF
CDR3nt: TGTGCCACCAGCAGAGATTCCCTAGAGTCCGGGTCCAACACTGAAGCTTTCTTT

d_gene: TRBD1
j_gene: TRBJ1-3
v_gene: TRBV11-3
abundance: NA
CDR3aa: CASSTGAGNTIYF
CDR3nt: TGTGCCAGCAGCACAGGGGCTGGAAACACCATATATTTT

d_gene: NA
j_gene: TRBJ2-3
v_gene: TRBV7-2
abundance: NA
CDR3aa: CASSPRRSSDTDTQYF
CDR3nt: TGTGCCAGCTCCCCCCGACGGTCTAGCGACACAGATACGCAGTATTTT